Reported below is one T cell receptor beta chain. The CDR3 has 15 amino acids. From germline, CDR1 is LGHNA and CDR2 YNFKEQ. Trimming stripped 1 base from V and 5 bases from J, with 11 bases between. This sample is drawn from a study of cytomegalovirus exposure and HLA in healthy donors. The study ran its PCR with 60 Vbeta and 13 Jbeta primers. Only in-frame clones appear in the TCRdb table, and some are missing; sequencing was by immunoSEQ multiplex PCR. This sample has under 200,000 clones, with around 79% found just once. Input material: PBMCs. The TCR sequence derives from a female donor in good health and CMV-seronegative. This chain joins TRBV4-2 and TRBJ1-4, with a tentative D call TRBD1 (6 bases). Written as DNA, the CDR3 is TGTGCCAGCAGCCAAGCGGGGCAGGGGAATGAAAAACTGTTTTTT. Translation: CASSQAGQGNEKLFF.